These 20 T cell receptor beta chains were all obtained from the same sample, sequenced in a study of cytomegalovirus exposure and HLA in healthy donors. Primers: 60 Vbeta forward and 13 Jbeta reverse. This table comes from immunoSEQ multiplex PCR, and its TCRdb copy is limited to in-frame clones, with some not included. The sample lists about 100,000 clones, over 75% seen once, with about 5.7% in the top ten. Sequencing was carried out using PBMCs. The receptors come from a woman younger than 30 in good health and CMV-seropositive.

This chain joins TRBV5-6 and TRBJ1-1; D remains ambiguous. The length of the CDR3 is 11 residues. CDR1 and CDR2 (germline): SGHDT, YYEEEE. Trimming left V 2 bases short and J 8 bases short, with 7 bases between. CDR3 sequence: CASSLESEAFF. The CDR3 nucleotides read TGTGCCAGCAGCTTAGAGTCCGAAGCTTTCTTT.

The CDR3 reads CASSSLAGGRNEQYF. The CDR3, as DNA: TGTGCCAGCAGCTCACTAGCGGGAGGGAGGAACGAGCAGTACTTC. V is TRBV5-6 and J is TRBJ2-7; 13 nucleotides match TRBD2. Germline V gene lookup returns CDR1 SGHDT and CDR2 YYEEEE. The junction had 5 bases not matched to a gene; V was cut back by 3 bases and J by 5 bases. The CDR3 consists of 15 residues.

The rearrangement joins TRBV6-6 to TRBJ2-1, with 10 bases that match TRBD2. Germline V gene sequence: CDR1 MNHNY, CDR2 SVGAGI (reference sequence). V trimming: 3 bases; J trimming: 12 bases; junction bases outside the gene matches: 14. The CDR3 has 16 residues. CDR3 in DNA: TGTGCCAGCAGTTATCGGCTAGCGGGAGAGGGGGGAGGGCAGTTCTTC. It specifies CASSYRLAGEGGGQFF.

The chain employs TRBV4-1 and TRBJ1-2; no clear D. Germline V gene data show CDR1 as MGHRA and CDR2 as YSYEKL. The CDR3 sequence is 15 residues long. The V and J ends lost 1 base and 2 bases respectively, with 11 bases between them. CDR3 in amino acids: CASSQVPSTNYGYTF. Here the CDR3 DNA reads TGCGCCAGCAGCCAAGTACCCAGTACCAACTATGGCTACACCTTC.

The chain links TRBV6-1 to TRBJ1-2, with 8 bases matching TRBD1. Germline V CDR1 and CDR2: MNHNS, SASEGT. Losses at the gene ends were 3 bases for V and 3 bases for J; bases not matched to a gene: 6. This CDR3 has 15 amino acids. The CDR3 loop is CASSEIMDRDYGYTF. The CDR3 DNA follows: TGTGCCAGCAGTGAGATCATGGACAGGGACTATGGCTACACCTTC.

This clone was seen only once. The chain employs TRBV30 and TRBJ1-1, with a possible D match to TRBD1 (6 bases). V gave up 2 bases and J gave up 7 bases, with 14 bases separating them. The CDR3 contains 13 residues. The germline CDR1 and CDR2 sequences are GTSNPN and SVGIG (reference sequence). The CDR3 nucleotides read TGTGCCTGGAGTCAGGGGCCCCCAGGTGAAGCTTTCTTT. This sequence encodes CAWSQGPPGEAFF.

The rearrangement links TRBV28 to TRBJ1-5; TRBD1 matches 7 bases. Germline V gene lookup returns CDR1 MDHEN and CDR2 SYDVKM. Trimming took 2 bases from V and 8 from J; bases not matched to a gene: 12. CDR3 length: 16 amino acids. The CDR3 reads CASSLPRGTIGKPQHF. Here the CDR3 DNA reads TGTGCCAGCAGTTTACCCAGGGGGACAATCGGTAAGCCCCAGCATTTT.

The gene calls are TRBV6-1 and TRBJ2-3, with D hard to call. V was pared by 10 bases and J by 2 bases, with 16 bases between. The CDR3 runs 14 residues. CDR1 is MNHNS, CDR2 SASEGT, per germline. Here the CDR3 reads CAISPMSNTDTQYF. CDR3 nucleotides: TGTGCCATCTCGCCCATGTCTAACACAGATACGCAGTATTTT.

Here the CDR3 DNA reads TGTGCCAGCAGCGTAGTTAGCTCAGATACGCAGTATTTT. Amino acids: CASSVVSSDTQYF. This rearrangement joins TRBV9 to TRBJ2-3; D is undetermined. CDR3 length equals 13 residues. The germline V gene encodes CDR1 SGDLS and CDR2 YYNGEE. V gave up 0 bases and J gave up 4 bases, with 6 bases separating them.

The gene calls are TRBV6-5 and TRBJ2-7; 10 nucleotides align to TRBD2. Trimming removed 0 bases from V and 5 bases from J; junction bases left unmatched: 7. Germline values: CDR1 MNHEY, CDR2 SVGAGI. The CDR3 has 16 amino acids. The chain's CDR3 is CASSYSSGAGGHEQYF. The CDR3 DNA reads TGTGCCAGCAGTTACTCGTCAGGAGCGGGAGGGCACGAGCAGTACTTC.

The gene calls are TRBV19 and TRBJ2-1; TRBD1 is a possible D gene (6 bases). V dropped 5 bases and J dropped 4 bases, with 12 bases sitting between them. This CDR3 spans 14 amino acids. The germline V gene encodes CDR1 LNHDA and CDR2 SQIVND (reference sequence). CDR3 bases: TGTGCCAGTAGTGGTCAGGGGAAGTACAATGAGCAGTTCTTC. Translating gives CASSGQGKYNEQFF.

The V gene is TRBV6-6, the J gene TRBJ2-7, with 8 bases lining up with TRBD2. The V and J ends lost 6 bases and 3 bases, in that order; junction bases with no gene match: 7. Germline-derived CDR1 and CDR2 are MNHNY and SVGAGI (reference sequence). This CDR3 region has 14 residues. This CDR3 is CASRLLAEIYEQYF. The CDR3 nucleotides are TGTGCCAGCAGGCTACTAGCGGAGATCTACGAGCAGTACTTC.

The chain is built from TRBV6-4 and TRBJ1-2, with 9 bases fitting TRBD1. Trimming at V came to 2 bases and at J to 7 bases, leaving 14 bases not matched to a gene. The CDR3 runs 17 residues. Germline CDR1 is MRHNA and CDR2 is SNTAGT. CDR3 DNA sequence: TGTGCCAGCAGTGACCCCAACAGGGGGCGACGGGGCGCTGGCTACACCTTC. Its protein product is CASSDPNRGRRGAGYTF.

This chain joins TRBV4-1 and TRBJ2-5; tentatively, D is TRBD1 (5 bases). The ends were cut back, 1 base at V and 5 bases at J, with 8 bases in the middle. The CDR3 is 13 amino acids. Looked up from germline, CDR1 is MGHRA and CDR2 is YSYEKL. The CDR3 nucleotides read TGCGCCAGCAGCCAAGTCTCAGGGGAGACCCAGTACTTC. Protein sequence: CASSQVSGETQYF.

The rearrangement links TRBV29-1 to TRBJ1-1; possible D gene TRBD1, 6 bases. This CDR3 has 14 amino acids. The germline V gene has CDR1 SQVTM and CDR2 ANQGSEA. V dropped 3 bases and J dropped 0 bases, with 11 bases sitting between them. The CDR3 sequence: CSVEDPGVNTEAFF. The DNA for the CDR3 is TGCAGCGTTGAGGATCCAGGGGTGAACACTGAAGCTTTCTTT.

This rearrangement joins TRBV7-9 to TRBJ2-7; 8 bases are shared with TRBD1. The CDR3 loop spans 15 amino acids. V lost 5 bases and J lost 3; bases outside the gene matches: 9. Per the germline V gene, CDR1 is SEHNR and CDR2 is FQNEAQ (reference sequence). DNA of the CDR3: TGTGCCAGCAGCCTAACCGGGACAGGCGACTACGAGCAGTACTTC. Residues: CASSLTGTGDYEQYF.

This clone was observed a single time. As DNA, the CDR3 is TGCGCCAGCAGCCTCCCGACACGCCACAATGAGCAGTTCTTC. It is translated as CASSLPTRHNEQFF. The chain uses TRBV5-1 and TRBJ2-1; D not certain. Germline V gene lookup returns CDR1 SGHRS and CDR2 YFSETQ. The CDR3 has 14 residues. V lost 4 bases and J 5 bases, leaving 13 bases between the germline ends.

This clone has just one count. The rearrangement joins TRBV5-4 to TRBJ2-7; 9 positions match TRBD2. CDR1 is SGHNT and CDR2 is YYREEE in the germline V gene (reference sequence). V was pared by 0 bases and J by 3 bases, with 4 bases of the junction left unmatched. The CDR3 sequence is 15 residues long. The CDR3 sequence is CASSLAASGDYEQYF. CDR3 nucleotides: TGTGCCAGCAGCTTGGCCGCTAGCGGGGACTACGAGCAGTACTTC.

The sample holds a few counts of this clone. This chain uses TRBV5-1 with TRBJ1-2; 12 bases fit TRBD1. CDR3 length equals 16 residues. CDR1 SGHRS and CDR2 YFSETQ come from the germline V gene. The J segment lost 4 bases and the V segment lost 0 bases, leaving 4 bases of the junction unmatched. The CDR3 sequence: CASSLGGQGAFYGYTF. The DNA for the CDR3 is TGCGCCAGCAGCTTGGGGGGACAGGGGGCTTTCTATGGCTACACCTTC.

This clone showed up just a few times. The chain has TRBV20-1 and TRBJ1-2, with D unresolved. The V and J ends lost 3 bases and 4 bases respectively, with 6 bases between them. Per the germline V gene, CDR1 is DFQATT and CDR2 is SNEGSKA (reference sequence). CDR3 length equals 11 residues. The CDR3 region has the DNA TGCAGTGCTAGCCTAGCCTATGGCTACACCTTC. Protein sequence: CSASLAYGYTF.